The present T cell receptor beta chain was sequenced within a study of T cell changes during pregnancy in multiple sclerosis. This clone has just one count. The CDR3 runs 15 residues. Germline V gene lookup returns CDR1 SNHLY and CDR2 FYNNEI. Deletions cut 2 bases from V and 3 bases from J, with 13 bases between. The assay was immunoSEQ multiplex PCR, and TCRdb's table has in-frame clones only and misses some. The data contain approximately 37,000 clones, 88% of them seen just once; the ten biggest clones take up roughly 4%. V usage is TRBV2 and J usage is TRBJ1-2; D ambiguous. Sample: CD8+ T cells from peripheral blood mononuclear cells, taken in the first trimester of pregnancy. This sequence originates from a female donor with multiple sclerosis, enrolled in a pregnancy study. The CDR3 DNA is TGTGCCAGCAGTGAAAGAGGAAGTTCCGACTATGGCTACACCTTC. Translation gives CASSERGSSDYGYTF.